Listed here are 16 T cell receptor beta chains from one sample, sequenced in a study of tumor-infiltrating lymphocytes in primary liver carcinoma. Between 20 and 30 mg of unsorted bulk tissue served as the source from which RNA and DNA were co-extracted. From about 490 ng of total RNA, TCR beta-specific cDNA was reverse-transcribed using a constant-region primer. A slightly modified ARM-PCR protocol with three nested multiplex PCR rounds produced these TCR beta libraries. Forward primers for TRBV1-TRBV30 and a C-beta reverse primer served the first two PCR rounds, at about 10 cycles each. TCRdb recomputed calls from the multiplex PCR reads with MiXCR, one row per CDR3 protein. This sample has fewer than 75,000 distinct CDR3 sequences; about two thirds occur once, and the top ten carry 30% to 40%. Material: liver tumor tissue from sampling region 4. The sample's subset: tumor region T4, right-lateral pole. The receptors here all came from a middle-aged man with primary liver carcinoma and hepatitis B virus infection.

This rearrangement joins TRBV12-3 or TRBV12-4 to TRBJ2-1, with D maybe TRBD1 (5 bases). The CDR3 is made up of 13 amino acids. Trimming took off 6 bases at V and 7 bases at J, with 13 bases between the two ends. The DNA for the CDR3 is TGTGCCAGCAGCACGGACAAGGGTAATGAGCAGTTCTTC. This gives the protein CASSTDKGNEQFF.

The chain links TRBV10-3 to TRBJ2-6; 7 nucleotides line up with TRBD2. Germline V gene lookup returns CDR1 ENHRY and CDR2 SYGVKD. This CDR3 comprises 15 residues. With V trimmed by 5 bases and J by 4 bases, 5 bases remained unmatched. The CDR3 here is CAISLGGLGANVLTF. The CDR3 DNA sequence: TGTGCCATCAGTCTGGGAGGGCTCGGGGCCAACGTCCTGACTTTC.

The chain uses TRBV29-1 and TRBJ1-6; no definite D call. Germline V gene lookup returns CDR1 SQVTM and CDR2 ANQGSEA. V lost 6 bases and J 10 bases, leaving 22 bases between the germline ends. CDR3 length: 15 amino acids. The CDR3 sequence is CSVPRVGQWNSPLHF. Here the CDR3 DNA reads TGCAGCGTCCCCCGGGTTGGTCAGTGGAACTCACCCCTCCACTTT.

Details on this clonotype: Since a much larger clone is just one base distant, this may be a read error. V is TRBV6-2 or TRBV6-3 and J is TRBJ1-1; D gene uncertain. CDR3 length equals 13 residues. The germline CDR1 and CDR2 sequences are MNHEY and SVGEGT. The CDR3 loop reads CPSSSPLRTEAFF. As DNA, the CDR3 is TGTCCCAGCAGTTCCCCCCTTCGTACTGAAGCTTTCTTT.

A note on this clonotype: Just one base apart from a much larger clone, this may be a read error. V usage is TRBV4-2 and J usage is TRBJ1-2; D is possibly TRBD1 (6 bases). CDR3 length: 13 residues. Germline V gene data show CDR1 as LGHNA and CDR2 as YNFKEQ. Here the CDR3 DNA reads TGTGCCAACAGCCAAGATACAGGGTCTGGCTACACCTTC. Encoded protein: CANSQDTGSGYTF.

Comments on this clonotype: The junction does not match germline at one end; this may be a read error. Here the CDR3 DNA reads TGCGCCATCAGCCGAGGGGACAGCCGAGAGACCCAGTACTTC. This codes for CAISRGDSRETQYF. This rearrangement joins TRBV5-1 to TRBJ2-5; 7 nucleotides agree with TRBD1. Germline V gives CDR1 SGHRS, CDR2 YFSETQ. This CDR3 is built from 14 residues. Using reference TRBV5-1 and TRBJ2-5 for the parts outside the CDR3, the full variable domain is KAGVTQTPRYLIKTRGQQVTLSCSPISGHRSVSWYQQTPGQGLQFLFEYFSETQRNKGNFPGRFSGRQFSNSRSEMNVSTLELGDSALYLCAISRGDSRETQYFGPGTRLLVL.

This clonotype was counted only a few times. Given a much more abundant clone one base away, this may be a read error. This chain links TRBV5-1 with TRBJ1-1, with D perhaps TRBD1 (6 bases). This CDR3 spans 16 amino acids. CDR1 and CDR2 from the germline V gene are SGHRS and YFSETQ. In nucleotides, the CDR3 is TGCGCCAACAGCTTGGCTCCCCAAGGGGGAAACGCTGAAGCTTTCTTT. Protein sequence: CANSLAPQGGNAEAFF. The full variable domain, rest sourced from reference TRBV5-1 and TRBJ1-1, is KAGVTQTPRYLIKTRGQQVTLSCSPISGHRSVSWYQQTPGQGLQFLFEYFSETQRNKGNFPGRFSGRQFSNSRSEMNVSTLELGDSALYLCANSLAPQGGNAEAFFGQGTRLTVV.

About this clonotype: This likely comes from a read error, as the CDR3 has no conserved phenylalanine or tryptophan at its end. This sequence joins TRBV11-2 and TRBJ2-5, with 8 bases aligning to TRBD2. Per the germline V gene, CDR1 is SGHAT and CDR2 is FQNNGV. This CDR3 has 16 residues. Germline trimming cut 5 bases from V and 4 bases from J; bases unmatched to any gene: 12. The CDR3 region has the DNA TGTGCCAGCAGCCGAACTCCTGGCGGGGGGAGAGAGACCCAGTACCTA. Its protein product is CASSRTPGGGRETQYL.

As to this clonotype: One end of the junction is discordant with germline, which a read error may explain. V and J are TRBV11-1 and TRBJ2-1; TRBD1 matches 7 bases. CDR1 is SGHAT, CDR2 FQDESV, per germline (reference sequence). The CDR3 extends over 16 amino acids. The CDR3 DNA follows: TGTGCCACCAGCTTAGCAGACAGGGCGTACTACAATGTGCAGTTCTTC. It encodes CATSLADRAYYNVQFF.

This rearrangement joins TRBV6-6 to TRBJ2-7, with 10 bases fitting TRBD2. V gave up 2 bases and J gave up 5 bases; unmatched junction bases: 9. This CDR3 is built from 16 residues. CDR1 is MNHNY, CDR2 SVGAGI, per germline (reference sequence). The CDR3 DNA reads as TGTGCCAGCAGTTACAGCACGCCTAGCGGGAGTAACGAGCAGTACTTC. Its protein is CASSYSTPSGSNEQYF.

Concerning this clonotype: The junction shows a germline mismatch at one end, possibly a read error. The rearrangement uses TRBV30 and TRBJ2-3, with TRBD2 matching over 13 bases. Germline CDR1 and CDR2: GTSNPN and SVGIG (reference sequence). The CDR3 loop spans 15 amino acids. This chain's CDR3 is CAWTPGLAGSDTRYF. CDR3 nucleotides: TGTGCCTGGACCCCGGGACTAGCGGGAAGCGATACGCGGTATTTT.

The table lists this clonotype with a few counts. At one end the junction does not follow the germline gene, possibly because of a read error. The chain has TRBV11-2 and TRBJ2-2; 12 bases match TRBD2. This CDR3 is 16 amino acids long. Germline V gene sequence: CDR1 SGHAT, CDR2 FQNNGV. The DNA of the CDR3 is TGTGCCGGCAGCTTAGTGACTAGCGGGGGTACCGGGGAGCTGTTTTTT. Translating gives CAGSLVTSGGTGELFF.

The genes are TRBV11-2 and TRBJ2-7; perhaps TRBD1 as D (5 bases). CDR3 length: 15 residues. The germline gives CDR1 SGHAT, CDR2 FQNNGV. V was pared by 4 bases and J by 4 bases, with 17 bases between. The CDR3 here is CASSSVAWGQYEQYF. In DNA, the CDR3 is TGTGCCAGCAGCTCTGTGGCATGGGGCCAATACGAGCAGTACTTC.

This clonotype has only a few counts. The junction shows a germline mismatch at one end, possibly a read error. The chain combines TRBV12-3 or TRBV12-4 with TRBJ2-1; 8 bases are shared with TRBD2. The CDR3 is made up of 16 amino acids. The CDR3 DNA reads TGTACCAGCAGTGATCCGGGACTAGTATCCTACAATGAGCAGTTCTTC. This gives the protein CTSSDPGLVSYNEQFF.

On this clonotype itself: One end of the junction is discordant with germline, which a read error may explain. This chain uses TRBV6-5 with TRBJ2-7, with D tentatively TRBD1 (8 bases). Germline values: CDR1 MNHEY, CDR2 SVGAGI. CDR3 length: 11 amino acids. CDR3 residues: CASQQGGERHF. For the CDR3, the DNA is TGTGCCAGCCAACAGGGGGGGGAGCGGCACTTC.

This clonotype has only a few counts. The chain employs TRBV11-2 and TRBJ2-1; TRBD2 matches at 7 bases. In germline, CDR1 is SGHAT, CDR2 FQNNGV. There are 19 residues in the CDR3. With 0 bases clipped from V and 4 bases from J, the junction kept 15 bases outside the gene matches. CDR3 sequence reads: CASSLDGRFSGILYNEQFF. The CDR3 bases are TGTGCCAGCAGCTTAGATGGGCGGTTCAGCGGGATCCTTTACAATGAGCAGTTCTTC.